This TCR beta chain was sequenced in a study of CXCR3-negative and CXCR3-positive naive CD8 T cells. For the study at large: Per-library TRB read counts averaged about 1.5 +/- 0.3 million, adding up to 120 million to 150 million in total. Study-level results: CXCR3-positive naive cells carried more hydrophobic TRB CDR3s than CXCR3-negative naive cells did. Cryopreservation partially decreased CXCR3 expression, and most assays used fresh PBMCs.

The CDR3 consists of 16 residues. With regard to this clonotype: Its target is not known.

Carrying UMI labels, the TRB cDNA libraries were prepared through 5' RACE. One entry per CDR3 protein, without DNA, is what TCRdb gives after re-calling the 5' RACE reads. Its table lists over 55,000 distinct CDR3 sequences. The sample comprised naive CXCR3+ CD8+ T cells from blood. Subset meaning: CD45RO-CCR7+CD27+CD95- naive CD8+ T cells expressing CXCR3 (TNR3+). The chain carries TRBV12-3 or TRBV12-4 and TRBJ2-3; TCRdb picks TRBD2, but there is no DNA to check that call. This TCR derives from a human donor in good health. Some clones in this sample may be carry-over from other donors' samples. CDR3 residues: CASSPLGLAGTDTQYF.